Shown below are 15 T cell receptor beta chains from a single sample sequenced in a study of blood T cell repertoires in COVID-19. The table came from immunoSEQ multiplex PCR; TCRdb's copy has only in-frame clones and leaves some out. The repertoire holds under 95,000 clones, just over 85% seen once, with roughly 46% in the top ten. Input material: peripheral blood. The receptors here all came from a human donor in a cohort sampled during active COVID-19.

The J gene is TRBJ2-3, the V gene TRBV6-6; 10 bases agree with TRBD2. The J segment lost 4 bases and the V segment lost 9 bases, leaving 7 bases of the junction unmatched. CDR1 is MNHNY, CDR2 SVGAGI, per germline (reference sequence). CDR3 size: 14 residues. CDR3 in amino acids: CASTAAGGSDTQYF. CDR3 in DNA: TGTGCCAGTACGGCAGCGGGGGGGTCAGATACGCAGTATTTT.

This chain joins TRBV24-1 and TRBJ1-1, with TRBD1 matching 7 bases. Losses at the gene ends were 4 bases for V and 6 bases for J; bases not matched to a gene: 4. This CDR3 comprises 13 residues. The germline V gene has CDR1 KGHDR and CDR2 SFDVKD. CDR3 sequence: CATSDFTGAEAFF. The CDR3 nucleotides read TGTGCCACCAGTGACTTTACAGGGGCTGAAGCTTTCTTT.

This chain uses TRBV29-1 with TRBJ2-3; a possible D gene is TRBD2 (6 bases). The length of the CDR3 is 15 residues. Trimming removed 6 bases at V and 2 bases at J, with 18 bases between. Germline assignment: CDR1 SQVTM and CDR2 ANQGSEA. CDR3 DNA: TGCAGCGTGGAGGGTAGTAGCGAGATCACAGATACGCAGTATTTT. It is translated as CSVEGSSEITDTQYF.

The chain is built from TRBV9 and TRBJ1-5; TRBD1 aligns across 9 bases. The CDR3 is 15 residues long. J was trimmed by 6 bases and V by 0 bases; bases with no gene match: 4. Germline loops: CDR1 SGDLS, CDR2 YYNGEE. This CDR3 reads CASSVGDRVVQPQHF. For the CDR3, the DNA is TGTGCCAGCAGCGTAGGGGACAGGGTTGTTCAGCCCCAGCATTTT.

The chain recombines TRBV9 with TRBJ2-2; possibly TRBD1 for D (5 bases). Germline CDR1 is SGDLS and CDR2 is YYNGEE. Trimming shortened V by 0 bases and J by 4 bases, and 13 bases separated the two germline ends. The CDR3 runs 16 residues. CDR3 residues: CASSVGWGSLTGELFF. CDR3 DNA: TGTGCCAGCAGCGTAGGATGGGGCAGTCTCACCGGGGAGCTGTTTTTT.

This chain joins TRBV7-3 and TRBJ2-3, with 9 positions matching TRBD1. The CDR3 length is 15 residues. J lost 3 bases, V lost 2 bases, and 3 bases had no gene match. Germline V gene sequence: CDR1 SGHTA, CDR2 FQGTGA. DNA of the CDR3: TGTGCCAGCAGCTTAGGGACAGGGCTGACAGATACGCAGTATTTT. It codes for CASSLGTGLTDTQYF. Full variable domain (rest looked up from reference TRBV7-3 and TRBJ2-3): GAGVSQTPSNKVTEKGKYVELRCDPISGHTALYWYRQSLGQGPEFLIYFQGTGAADDSGLPNDRFFAVRPEGSVSTLKIQRTERGDSAVYLCASSLGTGLTDTQYFGPGTRLTVL.

The chain joins TRBV6-6 to TRBJ2-7; 9 bases fit TRBD2. CDR3 length: 14 residues. Germline values: CDR1 MNHNY, CDR2 SVGAGI (reference sequence). V lost 5 bases to trimming and J lost 2 bases; unmatched junction nucleotides: 4. The CDR3 reads CASSTQRGAYEQYF. Here the CDR3 DNA reads TGTGCCAGCAGTACCCAGCGGGGGGCCTACGAGCAGTACTTC.

This sequence joins TRBV18 and TRBJ2-7, with D possibly matching TRBD2 (5 bases). Germline CDR1 is KGHSH and CDR2 is LQKENI. Deletions cut 10 bases from V and 4 bases from J, with 17 bases between. This CDR3 is built from 13 residues. This CDR3 is CATTKTGVYEQYF. The DNA of the CDR3 is TGTGCCACCACGAAAACCGGGGTTTACGAGCAGTACTTC.

This chain connects TRBV9 to TRBJ2-1; 13 bases align to TRBD2. V shed 4 bases and J 0 bases; nucleotides not matched to a gene: 7. CDR3 length: 18 amino acids. Germline lookup yields CDR1 SGDLS and CDR2 YYNGEE. CDR3: CASSPPGTSGVSYNEQFF. CDR3 sequence (DNA): TGTGCCAGCAGCCCACCAGGGACTAGCGGGGTCTCCTACAATGAGCAGTTCTTC. Full variable domain (missing parts from reference TRBV9 and TRBJ2-1): DSGVTQTPKHLITATGQRVTLRCSPRSGDLSVYWYQQSLDQGLQFLIQYYNGEERAKGNILERFSAQQFPDLHSELNLSSLELGDSALYFCASSPPGTSGVSYNEQFFGPGTRLTVL.

The chain uses TRBV7-2 and TRBJ2-4; TRBD1 aligns across 10 bases. This CDR3 is 19 amino acids long. The J segment lost 1 base and the V segment lost 2 bases, leaving 11 bases of the junction unmatched. Germline V gene sequence: CDR1 SGHTA, CDR2 FQGNSA. CDR3 DNA sequence: TGTGCCAGCAGCTTATCCGGGACAGGGGATCGTGTTGCCAAAAACATTCAGTACTTC. Its protein product is CASSLSGTGDRVAKNIQYF.

The CDR3 sequence: CATDDGEGYGYTF. The CDR3 DNA follows: TGTGCCACCGATGACGGGGAAGGGTATGGCTACACCTTC. This chain uses TRBV2 with TRBJ1-2; D gene unclear. V was pared by 10 bases and J by 5 bases, with 17 bases between. This CDR3 has 13 amino acids. Per germline, CDR1 SNHLY and CDR2 FYNNEI.

This clone appeared once. The chain employs TRBV12-3 or TRBV12-4 and TRBJ2-2, with D hard to call. Trimming left V 3 bases short and J 5 bases short, with 7 bases between. The CDR3 loop spans 13 amino acids. Written as DNA, the CDR3 is TGTGCCAGCAGTTTCGGGTCAACCGGGGAGCTGTTTTTT. Protein: CASSFGSTGELFF.

This chain links TRBV5-5 with TRBJ2-7; the match to TRBD2 covers 12 bases. V was clipped by 3 bases and J by 4 bases; unmatched bases: 11. The length of the CDR3 is 17 residues. The germline V gene has CDR1 SGHKS and CDR2 YYEKEE (reference sequence). The CDR3 protein is CASSSRTSGILIYEQYF. The CDR3 DNA reads as TGTGCCAGCAGCTCACGGACTAGCGGGATCTTAATTTACGAGCAGTACTTC.

The J gene is TRBJ2-1, the V gene TRBV5-1; D is perhaps TRBD2 (6 bases). This CDR3 is built from 15 residues. Germline loops: CDR1 SGHRS, CDR2 YFSETQ. Trimming left V 4 bases short and J 3 bases short, with 14 bases between. The CDR3 sequence is CASSPTGTHYNEQFF. CDR3 nucleotide sequence: TGCGCCAGCAGCCCGACGGGGACTCACTACAATGAGCAGTTCTTC. The full variable domain, in which reference TRBV5-1 and TRBJ2-1 provide the parts outside the CDR3, is KAGVTQTPRYLIKTRGQQVTLSCSPISGHRSVSWYQQTPGQGLQFLFEYFSETQRNKGNFPGRFSGRQFSNSRSEMNVSTLELGDSALYLCASSPTGTHYNEQFFGPGTRLTVL.

The rearrangement uses TRBV28 and TRBJ2-6, with D maybe TRBD1 (6 bases). From germline, CDR1 is MDHEN and CDR2 SYDVKM. The CDR3 extends over 15 amino acids. Trimming pared 8 bases from V and 4 bases from J, leaving 15 bases between. The CDR3, as DNA: TGTGCCAGCCACAGAGGACAGAGGGGGGCCAACGTCCTGACTTTC. It is translated as CASHRGQRGANVLTF.